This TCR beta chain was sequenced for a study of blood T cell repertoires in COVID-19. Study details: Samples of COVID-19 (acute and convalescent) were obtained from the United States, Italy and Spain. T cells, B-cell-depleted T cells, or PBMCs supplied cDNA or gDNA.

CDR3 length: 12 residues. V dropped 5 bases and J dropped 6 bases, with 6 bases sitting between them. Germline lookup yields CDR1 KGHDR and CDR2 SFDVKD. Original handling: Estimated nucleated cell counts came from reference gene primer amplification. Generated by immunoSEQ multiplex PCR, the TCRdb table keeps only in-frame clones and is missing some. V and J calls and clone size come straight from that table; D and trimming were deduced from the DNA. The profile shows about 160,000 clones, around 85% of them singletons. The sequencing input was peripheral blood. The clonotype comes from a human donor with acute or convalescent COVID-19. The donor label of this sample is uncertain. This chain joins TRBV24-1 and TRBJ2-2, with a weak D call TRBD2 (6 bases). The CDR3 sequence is CATSGGAGELFF. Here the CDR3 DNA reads TGTGCCACCAGTGGGGGGGCCGGGGAGCTGTTTTTT.